The 31 T cell receptor beta chains given below trace back to one sample, sequenced in a study of T cells expressing NK-cell markers. TCRdb reprocessed the 5' RACE reads and reports one entry per CDR3 protein, with no DNA. The sample features about 380,000 distinct CDR3 sequences, with 4% to 6.5% in its top ten. Material for sequencing was blood T cells: a sorted CD56 or NKG2C T cell subset, CD4+ or CD8+ T cells, or bulk PBMC T cells (not recorded which). The receptor source for this set is a man aged 18-70 years in good health.

The rearrangement joins TRBV10-3 to TRBJ2-2; TCRdb picks TRBD1, but there is no DNA to check that call. The germline CDR1 and CDR2 sequences are ENHRY and SYGVKD. CDR3 length: 14 residues. CDR3 sequence reads: CAIRPGTGGGELFF.

The V gene is TRBV12-5, the J gene TRBJ2-2; TCRdb's assignment of TRBD1 cannot be checked, as there is no DNA. Germline values: CDR1 LGHNT, CDR2 FRNRAP. The CDR3 is 16 amino acids. The CDR3 sequence: CASGLEDRDDTGELFF.

The chain employs TRBV28 and TRBJ2-7; TCRdb returns TRBD1, unconfirmable since there is no DNA. Germline V gene lookup returns CDR1 MDHEN and CDR2 SYDVKM. The length of the CDR3 is 14 residues. CDR3: CASSPPGGLYEQYF.

J is TRBJ2-2 and V is TRBV6-4; TCRdb reports TRBD1, a call that lacks DNA to check it against. Germline CDR1 MRHNA, CDR2 SNTAGT. The CDR3 contains 13 residues. CDR3 region: CASSTGITGELFF.

The J gene is TRBJ2-1, the V gene TRBV19. CDR3 size: 15 residues. From germline, CDR1 is LNHDA and CDR2 SQIVND (reference sequence). The CDR3: CASSIGRSVYNEQFF.

The CDR3 sequence is CASSLAANRRQGLYGYTF. V usage is TRBV7-2 and J usage is TRBJ1-2. The CDR3 is made up of 18 amino acids. Germline V CDR1 and CDR2: SGHTA, FQGNSA.

The chain recombines TRBV6-1 with TRBJ2-5; TCRdb's assignment of TRBD1 cannot be checked, as there is no DNA. This CDR3 has 14 residues. The germline gives CDR1 MNHNS, CDR2 SASEGT. The CDR3 sequence: CASSPRPSAETQYF.

The chain recombines TRBV7-2 with TRBJ1-2. Germline CDR1 and CDR2: SGHTA and FQGNSA. This CDR3 is 15 amino acids long. The CDR3 sequence: CASSPSGRAYSGYTF.

The V call is TRBV3-1, the J call TRBJ1-2; TCRdb indicates TRBD1, and absent DNA this call remains unverified. The germline CDR1 and CDR2 sequences are LGHDT and YNNKEL (reference sequence). The CDR3 loop spans 15 amino acids. Here the CDR3 reads CASSQAVGQGGGYTF.

This chain connects TRBV11-2 to TRBJ2-1; the TCRdb call, TRBD2, lacks DNA for checking. The CDR3 is 15 residues long. Germline V CDR1 and CDR2: SGHAT, FQNNGV. CDR3 region: CASSLDGRWAYEQFF.

V and J are TRBV5-1 and TRBJ2-7; with no DNA, the TCRdb D assignment of TRBD1 cannot be verified. The CDR3 spans 15 residues. Germline V gives CDR1 SGHRS, CDR2 YFSETQ. The chain's CDR3 is CASSLASRRGYEQYF.

V gene TRBV12-3 or TRBV12-4 combines with J gene TRBJ1-1; TCRdb designates TRBD1, a call that cannot be tested without DNA. This CDR3 is built from 14 residues. The chain's CDR3 is CASSGRGVTTEAFF.

The chain recombines TRBV12-3 or TRBV12-4 with TRBJ2-7; the TCRdb D gene call, TRBD1, has no DNA to confirm it. This CDR3 is built from 14 residues. The CDR3 protein is CASGSDRGQTEQYF.

This chain's CDR3 is CSALFPGRVREQFF. The chain couples TRBV20-1 to TRBJ2-1; TCRdb's D call of TRBD1 is untestable without DNA. The germline gives CDR1 DFQATT, CDR2 SNEGSKA (reference sequence). The CDR3 runs to 14 residues.

This chain joins TRBV19 and TRBJ2-1; without DNA, the TCRdb call of TRBD2 cannot be checked. The CDR3 loop spans 14 amino acids. Germline CDR1 is LNHDA and CDR2 is SQIVND (reference sequence). CDR3 sequence: CASSRGLAVDEQFF.

The chain couples TRBV14 to TRBJ2-7; TCRdb designates TRBD1, a call that cannot be tested without DNA. Germline V gene lookup returns CDR1 SGHDN and CDR2 FVKESK. The CDR3 extends over 15 amino acids. The CDR3 sequence: CASSPIRQGTHEQYF.

This sequence joins TRBV7-9 and TRBJ2-7. Germline values: CDR1 SEHNR, CDR2 FQNEAQ (reference sequence). This CDR3 region has 12 residues. CDR3 in amino acids: CASSSPSGEQYF.

The rearrangement links TRBV12-3 or TRBV12-4 to TRBJ2-6; there is no DNA to check the TCRdb D call of TRBD1. The CDR3 is made up of 17 amino acids. CDR3 region: CASRTGFSGTGANVLTF.

The chain couples TRBV18 to TRBJ1-1; with no DNA, the TCRdb D assignment of TRBD1 cannot be verified. The germline V gene encodes CDR1 KGHSH and CDR2 LQKENI. The CDR3 runs to 16 residues. The CDR3 loop reads CASSPTFDRMNTEAFF.

The chain recombines TRBV20-1 with TRBJ2-1; TCRdb indicates TRBD1, and absent DNA this call remains unverified. Germline assignment: CDR1 DFQATT and CDR2 SNEGSKA (reference sequence). The CDR3 sequence is 18 residues long. CDR3 in amino acids: CSARVPLRAGGPYNEQFF.

V usage is TRBV21-1 and J usage is TRBJ1-1. TRBV21-1 is termed a pseudogene. The CDR3 has 17 amino acids. The CDR3 protein is CASSKLRAVGSGTEAFF.

V is TRBV6-1 and J is TRBJ1-6; TCRdb's D call, TRBD1, is unchecked because there is no DNA. Germline CDR1 is MNHNS and CDR2 is SASEGT. This CDR3 has 17 residues. The CDR3 spells CASSTHRGRGLNSPLHF.

The chain is built from TRBV5-1 and TRBJ2-1; TCRdb proposes TRBD2, but this gene call is untestable without DNA. The CDR3 contains 17 residues. Germline CDR1 reads SGHRS; CDR2 reads YFSETQ. The CDR3 sequence is CASSLRTSGGVHNEQFF.

J is TRBJ2-7 and V is TRBV5-6. The CDR3 is 14 residues long. Germline CDR1 SGHDT, CDR2 YYEEEE. CDR3 loop: CASSLYRTSYEQYF.

The chain employs TRBV27 and TRBJ1-2; TCRdb outputs TRBD1, but without DNA this stays unchecked. CDR3 length: 17 residues. Germline assignment: CDR1 MNHEY and CDR2 SMNVEV (reference sequence). CDR3 region: CASSLSRRDRGNYGYTF.

V gene TRBV12-3 or TRBV12-4 combines with J gene TRBJ2-5; the D call of TRBD1 rests on TCRdb alone, since no DNA is present to check it. This CDR3 comprises 13 residues. CDR3 in amino acids: CAFPPGARETQYF.

This chain joins TRBV28 and TRBJ2-3. CDR1 MDHEN and CDR2 SYDVKM come from the germline V gene. The CDR3 totals 16 residues. The CDR3 loop reads CASSYMTTIRTDTQYF.

This chain uses TRBV12-3 or TRBV12-4 with TRBJ1-4; no DNA is available, so the TRBD1 call from TCRdb remains unchecked. The CDR3 extends over 16 amino acids. This chain's CDR3 is CASSSVWGQNNEKLFF.

The chain joins TRBV20-1 to TRBJ1-1; the D call from TCRdb, TRBD1, cannot be confirmed without DNA. In germline, CDR1 is DFQATT, CDR2 SNEGSKA (reference sequence). The CDR3 is made up of 15 amino acids. The CDR3 reads CSARAGLNMNTEAFF.

This chain uses TRBV12-3 or TRBV12-4 with TRBJ2-7; the D call of TRBD1 rests on TCRdb alone, since no DNA is present to check it. This CDR3 has 16 residues. The CDR3 protein is CASSPNRAGGGSEQYF.

The rearrangement uses TRBV6-1 and TRBJ2-4. This CDR3 has 15 amino acids. Germline CDR1 reads MNHNS; CDR2 reads SASEGT. This chain's CDR3 is CASSVGVLAKNIQYF.